This T cell receptor (beta chain) was sequenced for a study of T-cell memory formation after mild COVID-19. General study findings and limits: From day 15 to 85, contracting clones were balanced between CD4 and CD8, whereas later expanders leaned toward CD4+. Contracting CD4+ clones sat mainly in CM and EM; CD8+ in EMRA.

A word on this clonotype: Its antigen is currently unknown.

Germline loops: CDR1 KGHDR, CDR2 SFDVKD. The length of the CDR3 is 14 residues. V shed 7 bases, J shed 4 bases, and the junction held 5 bases outside the gene matches. TCRdb reanalysed the 5' RACE reads using MiXCR and keeps one entry per CDR3 protein. Of about 320,000 distinct CDR3 sequences detected, approximately 15% appear once; the ten largest clones hold roughly 21%. This clonotype originated in a man between 18 and 35 years old who had mild COVID-19 (a few samples of this study predate the infection). Cell type and time point are not known. The specimen sequenced was PBMCs or a T cell subset sorted from them (not recorded which). The chain employs TRBV24-1 and TRBJ2-5, with 10 bases identical to TRBD1. The CDR3 protein is CATRERDRGETQYF. CDR3 nucleotides: TGTGCCACCAGAGAGAGGGACAGGGGAGAGACCCAGTACTTC.